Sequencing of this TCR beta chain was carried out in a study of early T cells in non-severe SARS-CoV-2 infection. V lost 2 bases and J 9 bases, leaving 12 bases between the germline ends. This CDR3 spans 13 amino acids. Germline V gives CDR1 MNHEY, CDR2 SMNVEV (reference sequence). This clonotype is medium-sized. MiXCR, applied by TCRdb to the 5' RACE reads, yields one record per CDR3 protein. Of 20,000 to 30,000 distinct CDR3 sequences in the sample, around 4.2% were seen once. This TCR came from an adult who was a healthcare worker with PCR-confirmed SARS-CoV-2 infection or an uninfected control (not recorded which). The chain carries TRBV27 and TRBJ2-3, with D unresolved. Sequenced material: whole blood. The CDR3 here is CASSLGSRSTQYF. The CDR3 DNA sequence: TGTGCCAGCAGTTTAGGATCCAGGAGCACGCAGTATTTT.